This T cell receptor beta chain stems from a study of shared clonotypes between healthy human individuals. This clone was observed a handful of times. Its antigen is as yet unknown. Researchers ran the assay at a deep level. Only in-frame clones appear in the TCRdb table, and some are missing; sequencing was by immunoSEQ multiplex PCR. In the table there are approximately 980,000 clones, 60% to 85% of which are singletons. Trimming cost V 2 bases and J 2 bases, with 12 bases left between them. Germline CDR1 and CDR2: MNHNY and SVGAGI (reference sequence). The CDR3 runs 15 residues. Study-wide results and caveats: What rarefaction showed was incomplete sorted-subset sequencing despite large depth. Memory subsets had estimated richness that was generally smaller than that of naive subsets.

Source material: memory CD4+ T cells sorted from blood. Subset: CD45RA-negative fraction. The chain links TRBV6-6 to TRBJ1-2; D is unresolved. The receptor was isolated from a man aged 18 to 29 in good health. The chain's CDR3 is CASSYNRPENYGYTF. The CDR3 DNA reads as TGTGCCAGCAGTTACAACCGCCCTGAGAACTATGGCTACACCTTC.